This TCR beta chain is from a study of T cells in Graves' hyperthyroidism and ophthalmopathy. Study in general: Blood was drawn when the patient was first diagnosed and still untreated.

RNA transcripts were the template for amplifying TCR beta CDR3 regions. The TCR CDR3 first-round RT-PCR relied on the HTBI primer set. TCRdb fed the multiplex PCR reads into MiXCR, producing one record per CDR3 protein. The sample holds more than 350,000 distinct CDR3 sequences; around 13% are singletons and the top ten take roughly a fifth. Study-level results: Also found in blood were most expanded thyroid clonotypes above 0.001. Ophthalmopathy onset followed model prediction by a median about 6.9 months.

Researchers barred patients who had uncontrolled infection, other autoimmune disease, pregnancy or lactation. This clonotype was seen repeatedly, ten times or more. Its specificity is not known. CDR3 size: 19 residues. The germline CDR1 and CDR2 sequences are MNHEY and SVGEGT. The V segment lost 2 bases and the J segment 0 bases; nucleotides outside the gene matches: 11. This TCR was sampled from a woman aged 30 to 39 with Graves' ophthalmopathy. This rearrangement joins TRBV6-2 or TRBV6-3 to TRBJ2-7; 12 bases map to TRBD2. Material: blood. Here the CDR3 DNA reads TGTGCCAGCAGTTACAGTTTAAGGACTAGCGGGGACCCCTCCTACGAGCAGTACTTC. Its translation is CASSYSLRTSGDPSYEQYF.